Shown below are 27 T cell receptor beta chains from a single sample sequenced in a study of T cell clonality in common variable immunodeficiency. Profiling relied on immunoSEQ multiplex PCR, and the TCRdb table lists in-frame clones only, not all of them. The table lists some 45,000 clones, with no singletons. Sample: peripheral blood mononuclear cells. The receptor set was obtained from a person aged 18-69 years in good health.

This clone was counted a few times. The read ends 3 residues before the CDR3 terminus; that terminus is restored from the germline J gene. V gene TRBV7-2 combines with J gene TRBJ1-2, with D possibly matching TRBD1 (6 bases). The CDR3 sequence is 14 residues long. Germline values: CDR1 SGHTA, CDR2 FQGNSA. The V and J ends lost 5 bases and 1 base respectively, with 11 bases between them. CDR3: CASSEDSFNYGYTF. Incomplete CDR3 DNA: TGTGCCAGCAGCGAGGACAGCTTTAACTATGGC.

This clone was seen many times. The CDR3 extends 3 residues past the end of the read, so its final part is completed from the germline J gene. The chain uses TRBV3-1 (or the pseudogene TRBV3-2) and TRBJ2-4, with TRBD2 as a possible D gene (6 bases). The CDR3 runs 17 residues. The germline gives CDR1 LGHDT, CDR2 YNNKEL (reference sequence). The V gene lost 0 bases and the J gene lost 4 bases, with 16 bases spanning the gap. Here the CDR3 reads CASSQDRPHGGKNIQYF. CDR3 bases read: TGTGCCAGCAGCCAAGATCGCCCTCATGGAGGGAAAAACATT.

This clone was counted at least ten times. The read falls 3 residues short of the CDR3 end, and the missing part is taken from the germline J gene. The gene calls are TRBV30 and TRBJ2-5, with D perhaps matching TRBD2 (7 bases). Trimming stripped 2 bases from V and 7 bases from J, with 20 bases between. The CDR3 consists of 15 residues. Germline CDR1 GTSNPN, CDR2 SVGIG (reference sequence). The CDR3 reads CAWSFEGYREGTQYF. CDR3 DNA (partial): TGTGCCTGGAGTTTCGAGGGATACAGGGAGGGGACC.

Many counts were recorded for this clone. Read data end 3 residues before the CDR3 end; the end is taken from the germline J gene. The V call is TRBV30, the J call TRBJ1-2; D remains unclear. The V gene's germline CDR1 is GTSNPN and CDR2 SVGIG (reference sequence). Trimming stripped 1 base from V and 3 bases from J, with 6 bases between. The CDR3 extends over 12 amino acids. The chain's CDR3 is CAWSDEDYGYTF. CDR3 bases read: TGTGCCTGGAGTGATGAGGACTATGGC.

This clone appeared many times. The read terminates 3 residues before the CDR3 end, so the remaining end is supplied by the germline J gene. The rearrangement joins TRBV5-1 to TRBJ1-2, with D hard to call. Germline V gene sequence: CDR1 SGHRS, CDR2 YFSETQ. The CDR3 covers 13 residues. Trimming left V 0 bases short and J 3 bases short, with 6 bases between. CDR3 bases read: TGCGCCAGCAGCTTGGACAGTTACTATGGC. It is translated as CASSLDSYYG. The full CDR3 is CASSLDSYYGYTF.

The table lists this clone with many counts. With the read ending 3 residues before the CDR3 end, the germline J gene is used to fill in that end. The chain recombines TRBV5-6 with TRBJ2-5, with D possibly matching TRBD2 (5 bases). Trimming took 0 bases from V and 3 from J, leaving 9 bases between them. The germline CDR1 and CDR2 sequences are SGHDT and YYEEEE. CDR3 length equals 14 residues. The CDR3 sequence is CASSLERREETQYF. The sequenced CDR3 bases are TGTGCCAGCAGCTTGGAAAGGCGGGAAGAGACC.

In this sample, this clone turned up many times. The read terminates 3 residues ahead of where the CDR3 ends, so the germline J gene completes it. The chain employs TRBV12-3 or TRBV12-4 and TRBJ2-7; 7 nucleotides align to TRBD2. The V gene end was trimmed by 11 bases and the J gene end by 3 bases; junction bases not matched to a gene: 16. This CDR3 is built from 15 residues. CDR3 residues: CASSVWSSGLYEQYF. CDR3 DNA, as far as it was read: TGTGCCTCATCTGTATGGAGTAGCGGGCTCTACGAG.

This clone was seen many times. The sequence runs out 3 residues before the end of the CDR3; the remainder is reconstructed from the germline J gene. The chain has TRBV20-1 and TRBJ1-1; tentatively, D is TRBD1 (6 bases). The CDR3 runs 15 residues. Germline V lookup: CDR1 DFQATT, CDR2 SNEGSKA (reference sequence). Trimming removed 4 bases at V and 1 base at J, with 16 bases between. The CDR3 spells CSAKWARGSNTEAFF. The CDR3 bases that were read are TGCAGTGCTAAATGGGCCAGGGGTTCGAACACTGAA.

The sample holds many counts of this clone. The read falls 3 residues short of the CDR3 end, and the missing part is taken from the germline J gene. The chain couples TRBV5-4 to TRBJ2-5; 8 bases line up with TRBD2. The germline V gene has CDR1 SGHNT and CDR2 YYREEE (reference sequence). The CDR3 has 15 residues. V gave up 2 bases and J gave up 2 bases; unmatched junction bases: 5. CDR3 bases read: TGTGCCAGCAGCTTAGCCACTAGCGGTCAAGAGACC. It translates to CASSLATSGQET. The entire CDR3 sequence reads CASSLATSGQETQYF.

The table lists this clone with many counts. The read is 3 residues too short to cover the CDR3 end, so that end is filled in from the germline J gene. The chain couples TRBV30 to TRBJ2-1; TRBD2 matches at 11 bases. CDR3 size: 13 residues. The junction had 4 bases not matched to a gene; V was cut back by 5 bases and J by 7 bases. From germline, CDR1 is GTSNPN and CDR2 SVGIG (reference sequence). The CDR3 DNA, read in part, is TGTGCCTGGGATACTAGCGGGGGTAATGAG. Translation: CAWDTSGGNE. The whole CDR3 region reads CAWDTSGGNEQFF.

This clone was seen at least ten times. One end of the junction is discordant with germline, which a read error may explain. The read terminates 3 residues ahead of where the CDR3 ends, so the germline J gene completes it. V is TRBV4-2 and J is TRBJ2-3; TRBD2 matches 8 bases. Germline V CDR1 and CDR2: LGHNA, YNFKEQ. The CDR3 length is 17 residues. The CDR3 DNA, read in part, is TGCGCCAGCAGCCAAGATCAGACAGCGGGGGCGGCAGATACG. Translation: CASSQDQTAGAADT. The full CDR3 reads CASSQDQTAGAADTQYF.

This clone was counted at least ten times. The junction shows a germline mismatch at one end, possibly a read error. The read gets to within 3 residues of the CDR3 end, and the germline J gene fills in the rest. In the same sample, other DNA sequences code for this CDR3. The chain has TRBV14 and TRBJ1-3; a weak D match, TRBD1 (6 bases). CDR3 length equals 16 residues. Germline values: CDR1 SGHDN, CDR2 FVKESK. The CDR3 loop is CASSKARRQAGNTIYF. The part of the CDR3 DNA that was read is TGTGCCAGCAGCAAAGCTAGGCGACAGGCTGGAAACACA.

This clone appeared many times. Sequencing ends 3 residues short of the CDR3 end; the germline J gene provides the rest. The chain combines TRBV29-1 with TRBJ2-7; 7 nucleotides align to TRBD1. The CDR3 has 11 amino acids. The trim removed 6 bases at V and 3 bases at J, leaving 2 bases unmatched. Germline values: CDR1 SQVTM, CDR2 ANQGSEA. CDR3 sequence reads: CSVGTDYEQYF. The CDR3 bases that were read are TGCAGCGTGGGGACAGACTACGAG.

This clone was recorded many times. The read ends 3 residues early relative to the CDR3; the germline J gene fills the gap. The chain joins TRBV15 to TRBJ1-6; maybe TRBD1 (5 bases). This CDR3 region has 15 residues. V was trimmed by 1 base and J by 5 bases, leaving 9 bases between them. Per germline, CDR1 LNHNV and CDR2 YYDKDF (reference sequence). The CDR3 sequence is CATSRGTLDNSPLHF. The CDR3 bases that were read are TGTGCCACCAGCAGAGGGACACTTGATAATTCACCC.

This clone came up many times. The read falls 3 residues short of the CDR3 end, and the missing part is taken from the germline J gene. V and J are TRBV12-3 or TRBV12-4 and TRBJ2-7; tentatively, D is TRBD1 (6 bases). V was cut by 6 bases and J by 5 bases, with 17 bases left in between. This CDR3 is 14 amino acids long. The CDR3 sequence: CASSSGTPVDEQYF. The CDR3 bases that were read are TGTGCCAGCAGCTCCGGGACACCCGTTGACGAG.

This clone appeared a few times. The CDR3 end falls 3 residues outside the read, so it is completed with the germline J gene. The chain joins TRBV5-6 to TRBJ2-2; a weak D match, TRBD1 (5 bases). This CDR3 contains 13 residues. Germline lookup yields CDR1 SGHDT and CDR2 YYEEEE. The CDR3 is CASRYTGANVLFF. The covered CDR3 bases are TGTGCCAGCAGGTATACTGGGGCCAACGTG.

This clone was found many times. The CDR3 end falls 3 residues outside the read, so it is completed with the germline J gene. The chain uses TRBV10-1 and TRBJ2-1, with 9 bases fitting TRBD1. With 4 bases clipped from V and 7 bases from J, the junction kept 2 bases outside the gene matches. Germline lookup yields CDR1 WNHNN and CDR2 SYGVQD (reference sequence). CDR3 size: 13 residues. The part of the CDR3 DNA that was read is TGCGCCAGCAGTGCGGGACAGGGAAATGAG. The encoded protein is CASSAGQGNE. The full CDR3 reads CASSAGQGNEQFF.

Remarks on this clone: The read finishes 3 residues shy of the CDR3 end, and the germline J gene is used to complete it. The V gene is TRBV7-9, the J gene TRBJ2-3, with D possibly TRBD1 on 7 matching bases. The germline CDR1 and CDR2 sequences are SEHNR and FQNEAQ (reference sequence). This CDR3 comprises 15 residues. Trimming cost V 5 bases and J 0 bases, with 12 bases left between them. The CDR3 DNA, read in part, is TGTGCCAGCAGCCCTTCAGGGGGGAGCACAGATACG. Translated: CASSPSGGSTDT. The full CDR3 protein is CASSPSGGSTDTQYF. The whole variable domain, filled in from reference TRBV7-9 and TRBJ2-3, reads DTGVSQNPRHKITKRGQNVTFRCDPISEHNRLYWYRQTLGQGPEFLTYFQNEAQLEKSRLLSDRFSAERPKGSFSTLEIQRTEQGDSAMYLCASSPSGGSTDTQYFGPGTRLTVL.

This clone was observed at least ten times. CDR3 amino acids: CASSRWTEYEQYF. The CDR3 DNA, read in part, is TGTGCCAGCAGCCGATGGACAGAGTACGAG. V gene TRBV5-5 combines with J gene TRBJ2-7; maybe TRBD1 (6 bases). The CDR3 end is not reached by the read, which stops 3 residues before it; the germline J gene fills it in. CDR3 length: 13 residues. Germline CDR1 is SGHKS and CDR2 is YYEKEE (reference sequence). V gave up 4 bases and J gave up 4 bases, with 12 bases separating them.

The table lists this clone with many counts. The read gets to within 3 residues of the CDR3 end, and the germline J gene fills in the rest. The rearrangement joins TRBV6-2 or TRBV6-3 to TRBJ2-2; 8 bases line up with TRBD2. The trim removed 7 bases at V and 5 bases at J, leaving 9 bases unmatched. The CDR3 is 15 amino acids. Germline assignment: CDR1 MNHEY and CDR2 SVGEGT. Incomplete CDR3 DNA: TGTGCCAGCAAACTAACTAGCGGAGGTACCGGGGAG. Protein: CASKLTSGGTGE. The CDR3 reads in full as CASKLTSGGTGELFF.

This clone was recorded many times. The read comes to an end 3 residues before the CDR3 does, leaving the germline J gene to fill in the end. This sequence joins TRBV6-2 or TRBV6-3 and TRBJ2-1; 8 bases agree with TRBD2. The trim removed 4 bases at V and 6 bases at J, leaving 8 bases unmatched. The germline gives CDR1 MNHEY, CDR2 SVGEGT. This CDR3 contains 15 residues. CDR3: CASSSLAGLSNEQFF. The DNA read from the CDR3 is TGTGCCAGCAGTTCTTTAGCGGGACTCTCCAATGAG.

The table lists this clone with many counts. The read halts 3 residues ahead of the CDR3 end, with the missing end drawn from the germline J gene. The chain employs TRBV7-9 and TRBJ1-1, with D unclear. There are 11 residues in the CDR3. Germline V gene lookup returns CDR1 SEHNR and CDR2 FQNEAQ (reference sequence). The V and J ends lost 5 bases and 4 bases respectively, with 5 bases between them. The CDR3 here is CASSPGTEAFF. Partial CDR3 DNA: TGTGCCAGCAGCCCCGGCACTGAA.

In the case of this clone: The junction shows a germline mismatch at one end, possibly a read error. The CDR3 end lies 3 residues beyond the end of the read and is filled in from the germline J gene. V usage is TRBV7-3 and J usage is TRBJ1-4; perhaps TRBD1 as D (5 bases). The CDR3 runs to 15 residues. Germline CDR1 is SGHTA and CDR2 is FQGTGA. The CDR3 protein is CASRVRGGTNEELFF. The covered CDR3 bases are TGTGCCAGCCGCGTTCGTGGGGGGACTAATGAAGAA.

This clone was detected ten times or more. The read is 3 residues too short to cover the CDR3 end, so that end is filled in from the germline J gene. The chain couples TRBV7-8 to TRBJ1-1; perhaps TRBD1 as D (5 bases). V was cut by 3 bases and J by 0 bases, with 8 bases left in between. Germline V gives CDR1 SGHVS, CDR2 FQNEAQ. CDR3 length: 14 residues. The sequenced CDR3 bases are TGTGCCAGCAGCTTTTGGGGGGTGAACACTGAA. Residues: CASSFWGVNTE. The full CDR3 reads CASSFWGVNTEAFF.

This clone turned up a few times. Read data end 3 residues before the CDR3 end; the end is taken from the germline J gene. The chain couples TRBV11-2 to TRBJ2-5, with TRBD2 matching 9 bases. In germline, CDR1 is SGHAT, CDR2 FQNNGV. J was trimmed by 2 bases and V by 5 bases; bases with no gene match: 6. This CDR3 is built from 15 residues. The CDR3 region is CASSLSSGAQETQYF. CDR3 bases read: TGTGCCAGCAGCCTGTCTAGCGGGGCTCAAGAGACC.

Ten or more counts support this clone. The read terminates 3 residues ahead of where the CDR3 ends, so the germline J gene completes it. The rearrangement uses TRBV7-2 and TRBJ1-1; D possibly corresponds to TRBD1 (5 bases). CDR1 is SGHTA, CDR2 FQGNSA, per germline. The CDR3 sequence is 12 residues long. V was pared by 5 bases and J by 6 bases, with 10 bases between. CDR3 residues: CASSRGVPEAFF. The CDR3 DNA, read in part, is TGTGCCAGCAGCCGGGGGGTCCCTGAA.

This clone was counted ten times or more. The covered CDR3 bases are TGTGCCAGCAGCTCCTCGGCTAGCGGGAGACCCGGGGAG. Its translation: CASSSSASGRPGE. In full, the CDR3 reads CASSSSASGRPGELFF. J is TRBJ2-2 and V is TRBV7-3; 10 bases fit TRBD2. The read terminates 3 residues before the CDR3 end, so the remaining end is supplied by the germline J gene. The CDR3 runs 16 residues. V lost 4 bases, J lost 6 bases, and 8 bases stayed unmatched. Germline CDR1 is SGHTA and CDR2 is FQGTGA.